This entry lists 20 T cell receptor beta chains sequenced from one sample in a study of regulatory T cells in long-lasting Graves disease. According to the study, TCR beta libraries were built with iRepertoire HTBI primers and CDR3-region Arm-PCR. TCRdb recomputed calls from the multiplex PCR reads with MiXCR, one row per CDR3 protein. The table has roughly 560,000 distinct CDR3 sequences, around 11% seen once. Time point given: newly diagnosed GD, antithyroid drugs for less than 3 months. Extracted PBMC RNA gave rise to the TCR library. In addition, the sample was reused for a study of T cells in Graves' hyperthyroidism and ophthalmopathy.

The sequencing used peripheral blood mononuclear cells (PBMCs), collected at new diagnosis, from a patient treated with antithyroid drugs. These receptors all stem from a woman aged 25-40 years with Graves disease.

For the CDR3, the DNA is TGTGCCAGCAGTCTGACTAGCGGGAAGTGGAATGAGCAGTTCTTC. Translation: CASSLTSGKWNEQFF. The chain combines TRBV6-1 with TRBJ2-1, with TRBD2 matching 11 bases. V lost 5 bases to trimming and J lost 7 bases; unmatched junction nucleotides: 7. Germline values: CDR1 MNHNS, CDR2 SASEGT. The CDR3 length is 15 residues.

This clonotype was detected ten times or more. The chain uses TRBV7-2 and TRBJ2-5; 14 positions match TRBD2. The ends lost 5 bases at V and 5 bases at J; junction bases unmatched: 7. Germline V gene data show CDR1 as SGHTA and CDR2 as FQGNSA. CDR3 size: 16 residues. CDR3 nucleotides: TGTGCCAGCAGCCGACTAGCGGGAGGGTTAGGGGAGACCCAGTACTTC. The encoded protein is CASSRLAGGLGETQYF.

This clonotype was seen repeatedly, ten times or more. The rearrangement uses TRBV6-1 and TRBJ2-7; D assignment may be TRBD1 or TRBD2 (5 bases each). V lost 5 bases and J lost 2, with 13 bases in between. CDR3 length: 14 amino acids. Germline assignment: CDR1 MNHNS and CDR2 SASEGT. The CDR3 sequence is CASSPGTETYEQYF. Here the CDR3 DNA reads TGTGCCAGCAGTCCCGGGACCGAGACCTACGAGCAGTACTTC.

This clonotype was detected ten times or more. The rearrangement links TRBV2 to TRBJ1-4, with a possible D match to TRBD1 (5 bases). Germline V gives CDR1 SNHLY, CDR2 FYNNEI. The CDR3 is 16 residues long. V lost 10 bases and J 0 bases, leaving 18 bases between the germline ends. This CDR3 reads CATMGLAGTTNEKLFF. CDR3 bases: TGTGCCACCATGGGACTAGCGGGGACAACTAATGAAAAACTGTTTTTT.

This clonotype was seen repeatedly, ten times or more. The rearrangement joins TRBV11-2 to TRBJ1-2; D ambiguous. V lost 2 bases and J 6 bases, leaving 19 bases between the germline ends. The CDR3 totals 16 residues. Germline CDR1 and CDR2: SGHAT and FQNNGV. CDR3 nucleotide sequence: TGTGCCAGCAGCTTATCCGGGAGGGCATACCTGGATGGCTACACCTTC. Translation gives CASSLSGRAYLDGYTF.

This clonotype has ten or more counts. The chain carries TRBV6-1 and TRBJ1-5; a possible D gene is TRBD1 (6 bases). CDR3 length: 15 amino acids. Between the trimmed V and J ends, which lost 5 bases and 4 bases, there was a span of 15 bases. Germline values: CDR1 MNHNS, CDR2 SASEGT. The CDR3 is CASSTQWGANQPQHF. The CDR3 DNA reads as TGTGCCAGCAGTACCCAGTGGGGGGCGAATCAGCCCCAGCATTTT.

V and J are TRBV6-1 and TRBJ2-1; TRBD1 agrees at 10 bases. V lost 6 bases, J lost 6 bases, and 5 bases stayed unmatched. There are 14 residues in the CDR3. The germline CDR1 and CDR2 sequences are MNHNS and SASEGT. CDR3 region: CASSGTGASNEQFF. Written as DNA, the CDR3 is TGTGCCAGCAGCGGGACAGGGGCTTCCAATGAGCAGTTCTTC.

This clonotype was picked up many times. The chain is built from TRBV4-3 and TRBJ1-3, with unresolved D. Germline CDR1 is LGHNA and CDR2 is YSLEER. This CDR3 has 18 amino acids. Deletions cut 0 bases from V and 4 bases from J, with 19 bases between. In DNA form, the CDR3 reads TGCGCCAGCAGCCAAGATCCGGGCCGAATTTCGTCGGGAAACACCATATATTTT. Encoded protein: CASSQDPGRISSGNTIYF.

This clonotype was counted at least ten times. This chain uses TRBV2 with TRBJ2-7; the D is unclear. Germline CDR1 is SNHLY and CDR2 is FYNNEI. Trimming took off 5 bases at V and 6 bases at J, with 23 bases between the two ends. The CDR3 has 16 amino acids. The CDR3 DNA reads TGTGCCAGCAGTTCCACACAGTCCAGACGACCGTCCGAGCAGTACTTC. This codes for CASSSTQSRRPSEQYF.

This clonotype was counted ten times or more. This chain links TRBV27 with TRBJ1-2; D perhaps matches TRBD1 (6 bases). Trimming shortened V by 2 bases and J by 4 bases, and 20 bases separated the two germline ends. CDR3 length: 17 residues. Germline lookup yields CDR1 MNHEY and CDR2 SMNVEV (reference sequence). This chain's CDR3 is CASSLTIRGDRSYGYTF. CDR3 coding DNA: TGTGCCAGCAGTTTAACTATCAGGGGAGATCGTAGCTATGGCTACACCTTC.

This clonotype was seen many times. The J gene is TRBJ1-6, the V gene TRBV16; D is possibly TRBD1 (6 bases). Germline assignment: CDR1 KGHSY and CDR2 FQNENV. V lost 4 bases to trimming and J lost 10 bases, with 14 bases between them. This CDR3 has 14 amino acids. CDR3 region: CASSPAGGFSPLHF. The CDR3 nucleotides read TGTGCCAGCAGCCCCGCGGGGGGCTTCTCACCCCTCCACTTT.

The V call is TRBV15, the J call TRBJ2-1; D is ambiguous. Looked up from germline, CDR1 is LNHNV and CDR2 is YYDKDF (reference sequence). V was pared by 1 base and J by 0 bases, with 10 bases between. The CDR3 is made up of 16 amino acids. The CDR3 nucleotides are TGTGCCACCAGCAGAGGTCCGGCTAGCTCCTACAATGAGCAGTTCTTC. Its protein is CATSRGPASSYNEQFF.

The table lists this clonotype with many counts. V usage is TRBV6-5 and J usage is TRBJ2-5; possible D gene TRBD1, 5 bases. V shed 2 bases and J shed 5 bases, with 12 bases lying between them. The CDR3 is 14 amino acids. Looked up from germline, CDR1 is MNHEY and CDR2 is SVGAGI. The CDR3 reads CASSYTQGRETQYF. In nucleotides, the CDR3 is TGTGCCAGCAGTTACACGCAGGGTCGGGAGACCCAGTACTTC.

This clonotype was seen many times. The chain uses TRBV9 and TRBJ2-7; perhaps TRBD2 as D (5 bases). This CDR3 has 15 residues. The V end lost 1 base, the J end lost 0 bases, and 11 bases lay between the germline ends. Germline V gene data show CDR1 as SGDLS and CDR2 as YYNGEE. CDR3 sequence (DNA): TGTGCCAGCAGCGTAAAGGGCGGGCTCTCCTACGAGCAGTACTTC. This translates into CASSVKGGLSYEQYF.

Of note for this clonotype: A junction end diverges from the germline sequence, so it may reflect a read error. The V call is TRBV29-1, the J call TRBJ1-1; D is ambiguous. The CDR3 is 11 amino acids. Germline V gives CDR1 SQVTM, CDR2 ANQGSEA. The CDR3 DNA reads TGCAGCATTGATGGTCTAGGTGAAGCTTTCTTT. This encodes CSIDGLGEAFF.

This clonotype was detected only a few times. This chain joins TRBV4-1 and TRBJ2-3; a possible D gene is TRBD2 (5 bases). The V end was cut by 0 bases, the J end by 0 bases, with 13 bases between. The CDR3 extends over 17 amino acids. The V gene's germline CDR1 is MGHRA and CDR2 YSYEKL. The CDR3 spells CASSQDGSSPSTDTQYF. The CDR3 DNA reads TGCGCCAGCAGCCAAGATGGGAGCAGCCCTAGCACAGATACGCAGTATTTT.

This clonotype has more than one count but fewer than ten. This chain connects TRBV11-3 to TRBJ1-6, with 8 bases identical to TRBD1. Per germline, CDR1 SGHNT and CDR2 YENEEA. The length of the CDR3 is 16 residues. After removal of 0 bases from V and 10 bases from J, the junction contained 8 bases not matched to a gene. The CDR3 DNA is TGTGCCAGCAGCTTAGATCTCGGTACAGGGGGATCACCCCTCCACTTT. Translating gives CASSLDLGTGGSPLHF.

This clonotype showed up many times. V and J are TRBV27 and TRBJ1-2; a possible D gene is TRBD1 (6 bases). Trimming pared 6 bases from V and 2 bases from J, leaving 7 bases between. There are 12 residues in the CDR3. The germline V gene has CDR1 MNHEY and CDR2 SMNVEV (reference sequence). CDR3 sequence: CASSDRNYGYTF. The CDR3 nucleotides read TGTGCCAGCAGCGACAGGAACTATGGCTACACCTTC.

This clonotype appeared many times. The genes are TRBV20-1 and TRBJ1-2, with D possibly TRBD1 on 6 matching bases. Per the germline V gene, CDR1 is DFQATT and CDR2 is SNEGSKA (reference sequence). CDR3 length: 14 residues. Deletions cut 3 bases from V and 4 bases from J, with 15 bases between. CDR3 nucleotide sequence: TGCAGTGCTAGCCTACGGGGGCCTGTCTATGGCTACACCTTC. Translated: CSASLRGPVYGYTF.

This clonotype was seen repeatedly, ten times or more. The genes are TRBV12-3 or TRBV12-4 and TRBJ1-5; no definite D call. This CDR3 is 13 amino acids long. V shed 2 bases and J shed 6 bases, with 8 bases lying between them. CDR3 DNA sequence: TGTGCCAGCAGTTTACTGGGGAGTCAGCCCCAGCATTTT. It specifies CASSLLGSQPQHF.